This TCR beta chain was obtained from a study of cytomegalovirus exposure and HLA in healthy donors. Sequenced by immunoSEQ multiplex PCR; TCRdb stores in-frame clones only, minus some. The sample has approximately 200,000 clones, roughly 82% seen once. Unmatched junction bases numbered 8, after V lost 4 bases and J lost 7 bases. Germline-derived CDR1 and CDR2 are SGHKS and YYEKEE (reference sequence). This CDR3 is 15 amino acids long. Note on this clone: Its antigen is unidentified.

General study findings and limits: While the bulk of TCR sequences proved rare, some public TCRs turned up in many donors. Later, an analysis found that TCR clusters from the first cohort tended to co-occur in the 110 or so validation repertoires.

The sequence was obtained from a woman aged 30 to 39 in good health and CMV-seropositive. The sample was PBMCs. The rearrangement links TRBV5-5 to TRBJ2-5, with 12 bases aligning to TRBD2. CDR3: CASSVSSGRASTQYF. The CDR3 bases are TGTGCCAGCAGCGTATCTAGCGGGAGGGCCTCGACCCAGTACTTC.